This TCR beta chain was profiled in a study of OX40 agonist ivuxolimab in advanced cancers. V shed 8 bases and J shed 1 base, with 14 bases lying between them. Germline V gene lookup returns CDR1 MNHEY and CDR2 SMNVEV (reference sequence). The CDR3 has 14 residues. Some clones are missing from TCRdb's copy, which holds only in-frame ones; the method was immunoSEQ multiplex PCR. The profile shows about 68,000 clones, about nine tenths of them singletons. The material was CD4+ or CD8+ T cells sorted from blood, obtained in a trial of the OX40 agonist ivuxolimab. The chain uses TRBV27 and TRBJ1-1; TRBD1 is a possible D gene (6 bases). The source is an adult with an advanced solid tumor such as melanoma, head and neck, liver or kidney cancer. The CDR3 region has the DNA TGTGCCAGCCGGGAGTGGGGGGCGAACACTGAAGCTTTCTTT. Its translation: CASREWGANTEAFF.